The 20 T cell receptor beta chains below were found in one sample sequenced in a study of blood T cell repertoires in COVID-19. Profiling relied on immunoSEQ multiplex PCR, and the TCRdb table lists in-frame clones only, not all of them. The sample includes about 490,000 clones, approximately 85% of them seen just once. Sequencing was carried out using peripheral blood. These receptors all stem from a human donor in a cohort sampled during active COVID-19.

The chain is built from TRBV19 and TRBJ2-1; D ambiguous. The length of the CDR3 is 13 residues. The V and J ends lost 3 bases and 1 base respectively, with 4 bases between them. CDR1 is LNHDA and CDR2 is SQIVND in the germline V gene (reference sequence). The CDR3 DNA reads TGTGCCAGTAGTATTTCATCCTACAATGAGCAGTTCTTC. This translates into CASSISSYNEQFF.

The genes are TRBV3-1 (or the pseudogene TRBV3-2) and TRBJ1-5; D perhaps matches TRBD1 (6 bases). CDR1 and CDR2 from the germline V gene are LGHDT and YNNKEL (reference sequence). V lost 4 bases and J 1 base, leaving 11 bases between the germline ends. The CDR3 sequence is 15 residues long. The CDR3 region is CASSRNGQSNQPQHF. The CDR3 DNA follows: TGTGCCAGCAGCCGAAACGGACAGAGCAATCAGCCCCAGCATTTT.

This clone was seen a single time. This rearrangement joins TRBV3-1 (or the pseudogene TRBV3-2) to TRBJ2-4; tentatively, D is TRBD1 (5 bases). CDR3 length: 13 residues. In germline, CDR1 is LGHDT, CDR2 YNNKEL (reference sequence). Trimming took off 4 bases at V and 8 bases at J, with 12 bases between the two ends. The CDR3 DNA follows: TGTGCCAGCAGCCTAAGGGGTGGAGACATTCAGTACTTC. Encoded protein: CASSLRGGDIQYF.

The rearrangement joins TRBV7-8 to TRBJ2-7, with TRBD1 matching 7 bases. Looked up from germline, CDR1 is SGHVS and CDR2 is FQNEAQ. The CDR3 is made up of 17 amino acids. The ends lost 1 base at V and 3 bases at J; junction bases unmatched: 12. The CDR3, as DNA: TGTGCCAGCAGCTTAGGCCCCGACAGGGTGGGTGTCTACGAGCAGTACTTC. Its protein product is CASSLGPDRVGVYEQYF.

J is TRBJ2-7 and V is TRBV28; 8 bases are a match to TRBD1. Trimming cost V 5 bases and J 5 bases; bases outside gene matches: 5. CDR1 is MDHEN, CDR2 SYDVKM, per germline. This CDR3 is built from 13 residues. For the CDR3, the DNA is TGTGCCAGCAGTGAGGCAGGGGGCGACGAGCAGTACTTC. Translation: CASSEAGGDEQYF.

The chain links TRBV3-1 (or the pseudogene TRBV3-2) to TRBJ2-3; TRBD2 matches 11 bases. Trimming took 1 base from V and 0 from J; bases not matched to a gene: 0. The CDR3 is made up of 16 amino acids. Germline V CDR1 and CDR2: LGHDT, YNNKEL (reference sequence). CDR3 nucleotides: TGTGCCAGCAGCCAAGGGACTAGCGGGAGCACAGATACGCAGTATTTT. Encoded protein: CASSQGTSGSTDTQYF.

This chain links TRBV24-1 with TRBJ2-5; 7 bases line up with TRBD2. V was pared by 4 bases and J by 3 bases, with 10 bases of the junction left unmatched. The CDR3 totals 16 residues. The germline V gene has CDR1 KGHDR and CDR2 SFDVKD. The CDR3 reads CATSDPSGGGKETQYF. The CDR3 DNA reads TGTGCCACCAGTGACCCTAGCGGAGGTGGCAAAGAGACCCAGTACTTC.

V is TRBV2 and J is TRBJ1-5; possibly TRBD1 for D (5 bases). CDR1 SNHLY and CDR2 FYNNEI come from the germline V gene. CDR3 length equals 15 residues. V lost 3 bases and J 3 bases, leaving 12 bases between the germline ends. Written as DNA, the CDR3 is TGTGCCAGCAGTGAGCTCAGGGTGAACAATCAGCCCCAGCATTTT. Its translation: CASSELRVNNQPQHF.

This chain joins TRBV7-9 and TRBJ1-4, with a possible D match to TRBD1 (5 bases). The CDR3 spans 14 residues. V was trimmed by 1 base and J by 7 bases, leaving 10 bases between them. The germline V gene has CDR1 SEHNR and CDR2 FQNEAQ (reference sequence). CDR3 protein: CASSLDQGGEKLFF. The CDR3 DNA sequence: TGTGCCAGCAGCTTAGATCAGGGAGGTGAAAAACTGTTTTTT. The full variable domain, its missing parts supplied by reference TRBV7-9 and TRBJ1-4, is DTGVSQNPRHKITKRGQNVTFRCDPISEHNRLYWYRQTLGQGPEFLTYFQNEAQLEKSRLLSDRFSAERPKGSFSTLEIQRTEQGDSAMYLCASSLDQGGEKLFFGSGTQLSVL.

The rearrangement joins TRBV7-6 to TRBJ2-2, with TRBD1 matching 9 bases. The CDR3 runs to 15 residues. Trimming removed 3 bases from V and 5 bases from J; junction bases left unmatched: 4. Germline V gene data show CDR1 as SGHVS and CDR2 as FNYEAQ. The CDR3 nucleotides are TGTGCCAGCAGCTTCCGGACAGGGGAAACCGGGGAGCTGTTTTTT. It encodes CASSFRTGETGELFF. The full variable domain, in which reference TRBV7-6 and TRBJ2-2 provide the parts outside the CDR3, is GAGVSQSPRYKVTKRGQDVALRCDPISGHVSLYWYRQALGQGPEFLTYFNYEAQQDKSGLPNDRFSAERPEGSISTLTIQRTEQRDSAMYRCASSFRTGETGELFFGEGSRLTVL.

Here the CDR3 reads CASSNGQVTYEQYF. In DNA, the CDR3 is TGTGCCAGCAGCAACGGACAGGTCACTTACGAGCAGTACTTC. The chain links TRBV28 to TRBJ2-7, with 7 bases matching TRBD1. The J segment lost 4 bases and the V segment lost 6 bases, leaving 9 bases of the junction unmatched. Germline loops: CDR1 MDHEN, CDR2 SYDVKM. The length of the CDR3 is 14 residues. Supplemented by reference TRBV28 and TRBJ2-7, the full variable domain reads DVKVTQSSRYLVKRTGEKVFLECVQDMDHENMFWYRQDPGLGLRLIYFSYDVKMKEKGDIPEGYSVSREKKERFSLILESASTNQTSMYLCASSNGQVTYEQYFGPGTRLTVT.

This chain connects TRBV14 to TRBJ1-1; D gene ambiguous. The CDR3 contains 14 residues. The germline V gene has CDR1 SGHDN and CDR2 FVKESK. V was trimmed by 4 bases and J by 5 bases, leaving 14 bases between them. The DNA of the CDR3 is TGTGCCAGCAGCCCCTTCGGGGAAAATACTGAAGCTTTCTTT. Protein product: CASSPFGENTEAFF. Supplemented by reference TRBV14 and TRBJ1-1, the full variable domain reads EAGVTQFPSHSVIEKGQTVTLRCDPISGHDNLYWYRRVMGKEIKFLLHFVKESKQDESGMPNNRFLAERTGGTYSTLKVQPAELEDSGVYFCASSPFGENTEAFFGQGTRLTVV.

This chain joins TRBV30 and TRBJ2-1; TRBD1 agrees at 7 bases. In germline, CDR1 is GTSNPN, CDR2 SVGIG (reference sequence). V lost 6 bases and J lost 8; bases outside the gene matches: 16. This CDR3 has 15 amino acids. The CDR3 DNA follows: TGTGCCTGTACACGTTTCAGGGGGAGTCAAGATGAGCAGTTCTTC. It translates to CACTRFRGSQDEQFF.

The gene calls are TRBV9 and TRBJ2-1, with 8 bases identical to TRBD2. CDR1 is SGDLS and CDR2 is YYNGEE in the germline V gene. The CDR3 sequence is 21 residues long. Germline trimming cut 4 bases from V and 2 bases from J; bases unmatched to any gene: 23. The CDR3 reads CASSSPHGIAGSFETYNEQFF. The CDR3 DNA is TGTGCCAGCAGCTCCCCCCACGGGATAGCGGGATCCTTCGAGACCTACAATGAGCAGTTCTTC.

V gene TRBV6-1 combines with J gene TRBJ1-1; D uncertain. Germline V gene lookup returns CDR1 MNHNS and CDR2 SASEGT. The CDR3 loop spans 13 amino acids. V was shortened by 3 bases and J by 1 base, with 6 bases between the two germline ends. The CDR3 sequence: CASSDPWNTEAFF. The CDR3 DNA is TGTGCCAGCAGTGACCCCTGGAACACTGAAGCTTTCTTT.

J is TRBJ2-6 and V is TRBV7-3, with 9 nucleotides matching TRBD1. V lost 6 bases to trimming and J lost 4 bases; unmatched junction nucleotides: 4. CDR3 length equals 15 residues. Germline-derived CDR1 and CDR2 are SGHTA and FQGTGA. CDR3 sequence: CASSYRGPGANVLTF. CDR3 DNA sequence: TGTGCCAGCAGTTACAGGGGGCCAGGGGCCAACGTCCTGACTTTC.

This clone has a handful of counts. This rearrangement joins TRBV19 to TRBJ1-1; 7 bases are shared with TRBD1. CDR1 LNHDA and CDR2 SQIVND come from the germline V gene (reference sequence). J lost 3 bases, V lost 1 base, and 8 bases had no gene match. The CDR3 covers 16 residues. CDR3 DNA: TGTGCCAGTAGTATAGTAGGCGGACAGGTTCACACTGAAGCTTTCTTT. Translating gives CASSIVGGQVHTEAFF. Full variable domain (remainder filled in from reference TRBV19 and TRBJ1-1): DGGITQSPKYLFRKEGQNVTLSCEQNLNHDAMYWYRQDPGQGLRLIYYSQIVNDFQKGDIAEGYSVSREKKESFPLTVTSAQKNPTAFYLCASSIVGGQVHTEAFFGQGTRLTVV.

The chain uses TRBV3-1 (or the pseudogene TRBV3-2) and TRBJ2-7; the match to TRBD1 covers 12 bases. CDR1 LGHDT and CDR2 YNNKEL come from the germline V gene (reference sequence). Unmatched junction bases numbered 3, after V lost 4 bases and J lost 5 bases. The CDR3 has 14 residues. The CDR3 region is CASSPGTGGNEQYF. Here the CDR3 DNA reads TGTGCCAGCAGCCCCGGGACAGGGGGCAACGAGCAGTACTTC.

V and J are TRBV30 and TRBJ2-1; maybe TRBD2 (5 bases). The CDR3 contains 14 residues. Germline V gene data show CDR1 as GTSNPN and CDR2 as SVGIG (reference sequence). Between the trimmed V and J ends, which lost 1 base and 10 bases, there was a span of 17 bases. The CDR3 sequence is CAWSETGSLGEQFF. In DNA form, the CDR3 reads TGTGCCTGGAGTGAGACGGGGAGTCTAGGGGAGCAGTTCTTC.

Concerning this clone: One junction end disagrees with the germline gene, perhaps due to a read error. V usage is TRBV7-7 and J usage is TRBJ2-7; 7 positions agree with TRBD2. Germline V lookup: CDR1 SSHAT, CDR2 FNYEAQ (reference sequence). The CDR3 runs 16 residues. The CDR3 reads CASSSMGLAAHYEQYF. The DNA of the CDR3 is TGTGCTAGCAGCTCAATGGGGCTAGCGGCCCACTACGAGCAGTACTTC.